Each of the 27 T cell receptor beta chains below was sequenced from the same sample in a study of Graves' ophthalmopathy and Graves' hyperthyroidism. Using RNA transcripts, the TCR beta CDR3 regions were amplified. Scientists carried out first-round RT-PCR using HTBI primers and then a second-round multiplex PCR. TCRdb itself ran the multiplex PCR reads through MiXCR, one entry per CDR3 protein. The data contain 500,000 to 600,000 distinct CDR3 sequences, about 35% of them singletons. The material sequenced was peripheral blood or thyroid tissue (not recorded which). The receptors originated from an adult man with Graves' hyperthyroidism.

This clonotype has ten or more counts. This chain links TRBV24-1 with TRBJ2-2, with D possibly TRBD1 on 5 matching bases. Looked up from germline, CDR1 is KGHDR and CDR2 is SFDVKD. CDR3 length: 15 residues. Between the trimmed V and J ends, which lost 4 bases and 7 bases, there was a span of 15 bases. Here the CDR3 reads CATSDSQGFGGELFF. The CDR3 DNA follows: TGTGCCACCAGTGACTCGCAGGGATTTGGCGGGGAGCTGTTTTTT.

This clonotype was found many times. V and J are TRBV10-3 and TRBJ2-7; 10 nucleotides agree with TRBD2. With 6 bases clipped from V and 4 bases from J, the junction kept 6 bases outside the gene matches. CDR3 length: 14 residues. In germline, CDR1 is ENHRY, CDR2 SYGVKD. The CDR3 sequence is CAISAGLAPYEQYF. The CDR3 bases are TGTGCCATCAGCGCGGGACTAGCGCCGTACGAGCAGTACTTC.

The table lists this clonotype with a few counts. This may be a read error: a much more frequent sequence differs by one nucleotide. Because the CDR3 is missing its conserved closing phenylalanine or tryptophan, this is likely a read error. The chain links TRBV15 to TRBJ1-1, with D perhaps matching TRBD1 (6 bases). The CDR3 consists of 15 residues. Germline V CDR1 and CDR2: LNHNV, YYDKDF (reference sequence). Trimming took off 0 bases at V and 7 bases at J, with 15 bases between the two ends. The CDR3 region has the DNA TGTGCCACCAGCAGAGATTTCGGACAGCGCAATGAAGCTTTCCTT. Translation gives CATSRDFGQRNEAFL.

About this clonotype itself: A much larger clone lies a single base off, so this may be a read error. The gene calls are TRBV10-3 and TRBJ2-2; D uncertain. Per the germline V gene, CDR1 is ENHRY and CDR2 is SYGVKD. The CDR3 covers 16 residues. V dropped 3 bases and J dropped 4 bases, with 15 bases sitting between them. CDR3 loop: CAISDTTTASTGELFF. CDR3 DNA: TGTGCCATCAGTGATACGACGACCGCGAGCACCGGGGAGCTGTTTTTT.

This clonotype was observed a handful of times. The rearrangement links TRBV4-1 to TRBJ1-1; D is unresolved. From germline, CDR1 is MGHRA and CDR2 YSYEKL. V was pared by 4 bases and J by 4 bases, with 13 bases between. This CDR3 has 14 amino acids. The CDR3 here is CASSRHGVVTEAFF. CDR3 DNA: TGCGCCAGCAGCCGACATGGGGTCGTCACTGAAGCTTTCTTT.

At least ten counts were recorded for this clonotype. The chain has TRBV29-1 and TRBJ2-6, with D perhaps matching TRBD1 (5 bases). V dropped 1 base and J dropped 0 bases, with 7 bases sitting between them. Per the germline V gene, CDR1 is SQVTM and CDR2 is ANQGSEA. This CDR3 is 15 amino acids long. For the CDR3, the DNA is TGCAGCGTTGAAGGGGGCGGCTCTGGGGCCAACGTCCTGACTTTC. It codes for CSVEGGGSGANVLTF.

The CDR3 region has the DNA TGTGCCAGCAGCCGCCTAGGGACGGCCAGCAATGAGCAGTACTTC. Encoded protein: CASSRLGTASNEQYF. The chain combines TRBV14 with TRBJ2-7; D possibly matches TRBD1 or TRBD2 (5 bases each). CDR3 length: 15 residues. Trimming shortened V by 4 bases and J by 7 bases, and 20 bases separated the two germline ends. The V gene's germline CDR1 is SGHDN and CDR2 FVKESK.

This clonotype was observed at least ten times. The chain is built from TRBV29-1 and TRBJ2-7; TRBD1 agrees at 8 bases. Germline V gene lookup returns CDR1 SQVTM and CDR2 ANQGSEA. This CDR3 comprises 14 residues. J was trimmed by 5 bases and V by 3 bases; bases with no gene match: 9. The CDR3 reads CSVEVPDRANEQYF. DNA for the CDR3: TGCAGCGTTGAGGTACCGGACAGGGCCAACGAGCAGTACTTC.

This clonotype was counted only a few times. A read error is possible here, since a much larger clone lies one base away. The chain uses TRBV29-1 and TRBJ2-5; D is perhaps TRBD2 (6 bases). The CDR3 is 14 amino acids. V lost 7 bases, J lost 2 bases, and 17 bases lay in between. Germline values: CDR1 SQVTM, CDR2 ANQGSEA. This chain's CDR3 is CSGRDGGIQETQYF. As DNA, the CDR3 is TGCAGCGGGCGGGACGGGGGTATTCAAGAGACCCAGTACTTC. The full variable domain, its missing parts supplied by reference TRBV29-1 and TRBJ2-5, is SAVISQKPSRDICQRGTSLTIQCQVDSQVTMMFWYRQQPGQSLTLIATANQGSEATYESGFVIDKFPISRPNLTFSTLTVSNMSPEDSSIYLCSGRDGGIQETQYFGPGTRLLVL.

The sample holds a few counts of this clonotype. This sequence joins TRBV6-5 and TRBJ2-2, with D possibly matching TRBD1 (6 bases). CDR3 length: 15 residues. Germline V gives CDR1 MNHEY, CDR2 SVGAGI. Trimming took 0 bases from V and 7 from J, leaving 12 bases between them. CDR3 sequence: CASSYSDNRVGELFF. In DNA, the CDR3 is TGTGCCAGCAGTTACTCGGATAACAGGGTCGGGGAGCTGTTTTTT.

On this clonotype itself: Germline and junction disagree at one end, which may indicate a read error. The V gene is TRBV28, the J gene TRBJ2-7; tentative D call: TRBD1 (6 bases). Germline values: CDR1 MDHEN, CDR2 SYDVKM. The CDR3 covers 13 residues. The CDR3 spells CASSPGTSYEQCF. The CDR3 nucleotides read TGTGCCAGCAGTCCCGGGACAAGCTACGAGCAGTGCTTC.

The J gene is TRBJ2-7, the V gene TRBV12-3 or TRBV12-4, with 9 bases matching TRBD2. V lost 4 bases and J lost 4; bases outside the gene matches: 11. CDR3 length: 16 amino acids. In DNA, the CDR3 is TGTGCCAGCAGTTACGGGAAGGCTAGCGGGATTTACGAGCAGTACTTC. Its translation: CASSYGKASGIYEQYF.

The V call is TRBV20-1, the J call TRBJ2-5, with 12 nucleotides matching TRBD1. CDR3 length: 14 amino acids. The germline V gene has CDR1 DFQATT and CDR2 SNEGSKA (reference sequence). Losses at the gene ends were 5 bases for V and 9 bases for J; bases not matched to a gene: 10. CDR3 loop: CSAQGTGGNQPQYF. The DNA for the CDR3 is TGCAGTGCTCAAGGGACAGGGGGCAACCAGCCCCAGTACTTC.

This chain joins TRBV20-1 and TRBJ1-3; 9 bases are shared with TRBD1. Per the germline V gene, CDR1 is DFQATT and CDR2 is SNEGSKA (reference sequence). The V segment lost 6 bases and the J segment 4 bases; nucleotides outside the gene matches: 4. CDR3 size: 13 residues. The CDR3 loop reads CSAGQGYGNTIYF. The CDR3 nucleotides read TGCAGTGCCGGACAGGGGTACGGAAACACCATATATTTT.

A note on this clonotype: A clone one base away is much larger, so this may be a read error. V gene TRBV6-5 combines with J gene TRBJ2-5; D uncertain. V gave up 5 bases and J gave up 4 bases, with 11 bases separating them. Germline V gene sequence: CDR1 MNHEY, CDR2 SVGAGI. CDR3 length: 13 residues. The CDR3 spells CASSARYLETQYF. CDR3 in DNA: TGTGCCAGCAGTGCACGGTACCTAGAGACCCAGTACTTC.

This rearrangement joins TRBV10-3 to TRBJ2-1; TRBD1 might be the D (5 bases). The CDR3 has 13 amino acids. Trimming shortened V by 6 bases and J by 6 bases, and 12 bases separated the two germline ends. Germline V gene data show CDR1 as ENHRY and CDR2 as SYGVKD. In DNA, the CDR3 is TGTGCCATCAGCGAAGGACAACGCAATGAGCAGTTCTTC. Encoded protein: CAISEGQRNEQFF.

Many counts were recorded for this clonotype. V usage is TRBV7-2 and J usage is TRBJ1-5; D gene uncertain. Germline CDR1 is SGHTA and CDR2 is FQGNSA. CDR3 size: 14 residues. Deletions cut 5 bases from V and 0 bases from J, with 8 bases between. The DNA for the CDR3 is TGTGCCAGCAGCCAAGACGGTAGCAATCAGCCCCAGCATTTT. Protein product: CASSQDGSNQPQHF. Full variable domain (rest looked up from reference TRBV7-2 and TRBJ1-5): GAGVSQSPSNKVTEKGKDVELRCDPISGHTALYWYRQSLGQGLEFLIYFQGNSAPDKSGLPSDRFSAERTGGSVSTLTIQRTQQEDSAVYLCASSQDGSNQPQHFGDGTRLSIL.

This clonotype was recorded many times. The chain has TRBV24-1 and TRBJ2-2; perhaps TRBD2 as D (5 bases). The CDR3 is 13 residues long. In germline, CDR1 is KGHDR, CDR2 SFDVKD. The germline V and J ends were trimmed by 8 bases and 1 base, with 7 bases remaining between them. CDR3 coding DNA: TGTGCCACCACAGCGGAGAACACCGGGGAGCTGTTTTTT. This encodes CATTAENTGELFF.

This clonotype occurred many times. The rearrangement links TRBV13 to TRBJ1-2; 9 bases align to TRBD1. Trimming took 5 bases from V and 2 from J; bases not matched to a gene: 3. The CDR3 totals 14 residues. Germline values: CDR1 PRHDT, CDR2 FYEKMQ (reference sequence). The CDR3 nucleotides are TGTGCCAGCAGCACTGGACAGGGGAACTATGGCTACACCTTC. This translates into CASSTGQGNYGYTF.

The rearrangement joins TRBV29-1 to TRBJ2-5; a weak D match, TRBD2 (6 bases). Matching the DNA end better, TRBJ2-1 makes the J call doubtful. Germline CDR1 is SQVTM and CDR2 is ANQGSEA. The CDR3 loop spans 12 amino acids. The CDR3 loop reads CSVDGTQNEQFF. CDR3 DNA: TGCAGCGTTGACGGGACTCAGAATGAGCAGTTCTTC.

The V and J genes are TRBV7-2 and TRBJ2-7; perhaps D is TRBD1 or TRBD2 (5 bases each). The tail of the sequence fits TRBJ2-1 better, so the J call may be wrong. CDR1 and CDR2 from the germline V gene are SGHTA and FQGNSA. The CDR3 sequence is 15 residues long. The CDR3, as DNA: TGTGCCAGCAGCCCCGGTGGGGGAAGGGGCAATGAGCAGTTCTTC. As protein: CASSPGGGRGNEQFF.

This clonotype came up many times. The V call is TRBV10-3, the J call TRBJ2-2; TRBD1 matches at 7 bases. The CDR3 totals 16 residues. Losses at the gene ends were 7 bases for V and 1 base for J; bases not matched to a gene: 9. The germline V gene encodes CDR1 ENHRY and CDR2 SYGVKD. The CDR3 nucleotides are TGTGCCATCAAGGGCGGAGACAGGGAGAACACCGGGGAGCTGTTTTTT. It is translated as CAIKGGDRENTGELFF.

A single count supports this clonotype. No DNA is shown, since the ends of the CDR3 on it are uncertain; the CDR3 is the one TCRdb lists. The chain employs TRBV15 and TRBJ2-7; the D call of TRBD1 is as the table states it, not checked on the DNA. 16 amino acids form the CDR3, both terminal residues included. CDR1 is LNHNV and CDR2 is YYDKDF in the germline V gene (reference sequence). The CDR3 here is CAICSALRTGEYEQYF.

In regard to this clonotype: One base away lies a much larger clone, so this may be a sequencing read error. The chain joins TRBV7-7 to TRBJ2-5, with a possible D match to TRBD1 (6 bases). Germline assignment: CDR1 SSHAT and CDR2 FNYEAQ (reference sequence). The CDR3 has 13 residues. CDR3 nucleotides: TGTGCTAGCAGCTTAAACCAGGACAGGACCCAGTACTTC. Translated: CASSLNQDRTQYF.

In this sample, this clonotype turned up a few times. The rearrangement joins TRBV7-6 to TRBJ2-7, with TRBD2 matching over 12 bases. The tail of the sequence fits TRBJ2-1 better, so the J call may be wrong. The CDR3 spans 15 residues. Germline V gene sequence: CDR1 SGHVS, CDR2 FNYEAQ. The CDR3 loop reads CASSRTSGNIREQFF. The DNA of the CDR3 is TGTGCCAGCAGCCGGACTAGCGGGAATATCAGGGAGCAGTTCTTC.

This clonotype was seen at least ten times. The V and J genes are TRBV15 and TRBJ1-1; TRBD1 is a possible D gene (5 bases). Between the trimmed V and J ends, which lost 7 bases and 2 bases, there was a span of 17 bases. The CDR3 spans 15 residues. The germline V gene encodes CDR1 LNHNV and CDR2 YYDKDF (reference sequence). In DNA, the CDR3 is TGTGCCACCACCCGCCGATCAGACAGAAACACTGAAGCTTTCTTT. Its protein product is CATTRRSDRNTEAFF.

This clonotype came up many times. The chain links TRBV29-1 to TRBJ1-2; 11 bases match TRBD1. V lost 4 bases and J lost 4; bases outside the gene matches: 8. The CDR3 covers 15 residues. Per germline, CDR1 SQVTM and CDR2 ANQGSEA. In DNA form, the CDR3 reads TGCAGCGTTGGTGAAGGACAGGGGGCGGTCTATGGCTACACCTTC. It yields the protein CSVGEGQGAVYGYTF.